These 23 T cell receptor beta chains came from one sample sequenced in a study of multiple sclerosis patients with progressive multifocal leukoencephalopathy. Time point reported: time of PML onset. Here immunoSEQ multiplex PCR was the method, and the copy in TCRdb shows in-frame clones only, minus some. The data contain approximately 29,000 clones, around 85% of them singletons. This sample comprised PBMCs, obtained from a patient treated with natalizumab. These TCRs come from a woman under 40 with progressive multifocal leukoencephalopathy.

The chain combines TRBV9 with TRBJ1-5; weak D call: TRBD1 (6 bases). The CDR3 is 15 residues long. In germline, CDR1 is SGDLS, CDR2 YYNGEE. The V and J ends lost 4 bases and 3 bases respectively, with 14 bases between them. The CDR3 is CASSKAGDPNQPQHF. The CDR3, as DNA: TGTGCCAGCAGCAAAGCAGGGGACCCCAATCAGCCCCAGCATTTT.

This chain links TRBV9 with TRBJ1-5; the D is unclear. This CDR3 has 15 residues. Germline CDR1 SGDLS, CDR2 YYNGEE. Trimming left V 4 bases short and J 0 bases short, with 11 bases between. DNA of the CDR3: TGTGCCAGCAGCCCATCCGGCCTTAGCAATCAGCCCCAGCATTTT. This codes for CASSPSGLSNQPQHF. Combining the CDR3 with reference TRBV9 and TRBJ1-5 gives the whole variable domain DSGVTQTPKHLITATGQRVTLRCSPRSGDLSVYWYQQSLDQGLQFLIQYYNGEERAKGNILERFSAQQFPDLHSELNLSSLELGDSALYFCASSPSGLSNQPQHFGDGTRLSIL.

The rearrangement joins TRBV9 to TRBJ2-1; 7 bases are a match to TRBD1. The CDR3 extends over 15 amino acids. The V gene's germline CDR1 is SGDLS and CDR2 YYNGEE. V lost 3 bases, J lost 9 bases, and 12 bases stayed unmatched. The CDR3: CASSGDRVPQGEQFF. CDR3 nucleotide sequence: TGTGCCAGCAGCGGCGACAGGGTCCCACAGGGTGAGCAGTTCTTC.

The chain is built from TRBV7-6 and TRBJ2-1; 13 nucleotides agree with TRBD2. The germline gives CDR1 SGHVS, CDR2 FNYEAQ. There are 16 residues in the CDR3. V trimming: 1 base; J trimming: 5 bases; junction bases outside the gene matches: 2. CDR3 sequence reads: CASSLGTSGSNNEQFF. As DNA, the CDR3 is TGTGCCAGCAGCTTAGGGACTAGCGGGAGTAACAATGAGCAGTTCTTC.

The chain is built from TRBV12-2 and TRBJ1-2. TRBV12-2 is described as a pseudogene. CDR3 length: 17 amino acids. CDR3 nucleotides: TGTGCAAGTCGCGGAATTAGGGCTCCACGAAAGACCTATGGCTACACCTTC. As protein: CASRGIRAPRKTYGYTF.

The chain couples TRBV7-9 to TRBJ2-7, with 12 bases lining up with TRBD1. The trim removed 5 bases at V and 7 bases at J, leaving 9 bases unmatched. The V gene's germline CDR1 is SEHNR and CDR2 FQNEAQ (reference sequence). The CDR3 totals 15 residues. The CDR3 nucleotides read TGTGCCAGCAGCGCACGGGACAGGGGGCCTCGTGAGCAGTACTTC. Amino acids: CASSARDRGPREQYF. The variable domain in full, completed from reference TRBV7-9 and TRBJ2-7, reads DTGVSQNPRHKITKRGQNVTFRCDPISEHNRLYWYRQTLGQGPEFLTYFQNEAQLEKSRLLSDRFSAERPKGSFSTLEIQRTEQGDSAMYLCASSARDRGPREQYFGPGTRLTVT.

V and J are TRBV7-2 and TRBJ2-7, with 10 bases that match TRBD1. The germline V gene encodes CDR1 SGHTA and CDR2 FQGNSA. Trimming took 0 bases from V and 3 from J; bases not matched to a gene: 5. The CDR3 covers 16 residues. The CDR3 loop reads CASSLATGGVLYEQYF. The CDR3, as DNA: TGTGCCAGCAGCTTAGCGACAGGGGGCGTCCTCTACGAGCAGTACTTC.

The chain has TRBV7-2 and TRBJ2-4; 7 bases are shared with TRBD2. The germline CDR1 and CDR2 sequences are SGHTA and FQGNSA. The ends lost 5 bases at V and 7 bases at J; junction bases unmatched: 8. CDR3 length: 14 amino acids. Written as DNA, the CDR3 is TGTGCCAGCAGCCCGAAATGGGGGGGGAACATTCAGTACTTC. Amino acids: CASSPKWGGNIQYF.

The chain carries TRBV5-1 and TRBJ2-6; 9 positions agree with TRBD1. The J segment lost 4 bases and the V segment lost 4 bases, leaving 12 bases of the junction unmatched. CDR1 and CDR2 (germline): SGHRS, YFSETQ. This CDR3 comprises 18 residues. CDR3 amino acids: CASSVKGQGDLGANVLTF. CDR3 nucleotides: TGCGCCAGCAGCGTAAAGGGACAGGGAGATTTGGGGGCCAACGTCCTGACTTTC.

This clone has only a few counts. The chain recombines TRBV5-4 with TRBJ2-3; D is unclear. V was cut by 1 base and J by 4 bases, with 4 bases left in between. The CDR3 extends over 12 amino acids. CDR1 is SGHNT and CDR2 is YYREEE in the germline V gene (reference sequence). The CDR3 region has the DNA TGTGCCAGCAGCTTGCCGTCAGATACGCAGTATTTT. This translates into CASSLPSDTQYF. Supplemented by reference TRBV5-4 and TRBJ2-3, the full variable domain reads ETGVTQSPTHLIKTRGQQVTLRCSSQSGHNTVSWYQQALGQGPQFIFQYYREEENGRGNFPPRFSGLQFPNYSSELNVNALELDDSALYLCASSLPSDTQYFGPGTRLTVL.

Comment on this clone: A read error may produce the germline difference seen at one junction end. The rearrangement uses TRBV6-4 and TRBJ2-7; tentative D call: TRBD2 (5 bases). The germline CDR1 and CDR2 sequences are MRHNA and SNTAGT. This CDR3 comprises 13 residues. CDR3 bases: TGTGCCAGCGGTGAGAGGGCCATCTACGAGCAGTACTTC. Its protein is CASGERAIYEQYF.

This sequence joins TRBV6-5 and TRBJ1-1; D gene unclear. The CDR3 runs to 11 residues. The ends were cut back, 7 bases at V and 5 bases at J, with 8 bases in the middle. The germline V gene encodes CDR1 MNHEY and CDR2 SVGAGI. The CDR3 is CASIKGTEAFF. The CDR3 DNA is TGTGCCAGCATTAAAGGTACTGAAGCTTTCTTT.

The chain employs TRBV7-2 and TRBJ2-7; D perhaps matches TRBD2 (6 bases). The CDR3 runs 13 residues. CDR1 and CDR2 from the germline V gene are SGHTA and FQGNSA. Trimming removed 5 bases from V and 7 bases from J, with 15 bases in between. CDR3 sequence (DNA): TGTGCCAGCAGCCTCGGGACTTTTGGGGAGCAGTACTTC. Translation: CASSLGTFGEQYF.

The V call is TRBV5-4, the J call TRBJ2-1; D tentatively reads TRBD1 or TRBD2 (5 bases each). The CDR3 extends over 16 amino acids. Between the trimmed V and J ends, which lost 0 bases and 4 bases, there was a span of 14 bases. Germline CDR1 and CDR2: SGHNT and YYREEE (reference sequence). This CDR3 reads CASSLASGTAYNEQFF. In DNA form, the CDR3 reads TGTGCCAGCAGCTTGGCCTCAGGGACGGCTTACAATGAGCAGTTCTTC.

This chain links TRBV6-5 with TRBJ2-3; 11 nucleotides agree with TRBD1. This CDR3 comprises 15 residues. Germline V gene data show CDR1 as MNHEY and CDR2 as SVGAGI. V was pared by 5 bases and J by 6 bases, with 7 bases of the junction left unmatched. In DNA, the CDR3 is TGTGCCAGCAGTCTGGACAGGGGGCGATTGGATACGCAGTATTTT. Its protein is CASSLDRGRLDTQYF.

The V gene is TRBV4-1, the J gene TRBJ2-1, with TRBD1 identical over 9 bases. Looked up from germline, CDR1 is MGHRA and CDR2 is YSYEKL. The CDR3 has 19 amino acids. The trim removed 0 bases at V and 4 bases at J, leaving 13 bases unmatched. The CDR3 region is CASSQELPPGTGIYNEQFF. CDR3 DNA: TGCGCCAGCAGCCAAGAACTTCCGCCCGGGACAGGGATTTACAATGAGCAGTTCTTC.

The rearrangement uses TRBV10-3 and TRBJ2-5; weak D call: TRBD1 (6 bases). The CDR3 has 13 amino acids. Trimming removed 4 bases from V and 2 bases from J, with 8 bases in between. Germline V CDR1 and CDR2: ENHRY, SYGVKD. The CDR3 spells CAISVGQQETQYF. The CDR3 DNA is TGTGCCATCAGTGTAGGACAGCAAGAGACCCAGTACTTC.

This clone was recorded a few times. The CDR3 spells CASSFGLTGQETQYF. The DNA of the CDR3 is TGTGCCAGCAGCTTTGGTTTAACAGGGCAAGAGACCCAGTACTTC. This rearrangement joins TRBV5-4 to TRBJ2-5; tentative D call: TRBD1 (6 bases). CDR1 is SGHNT and CDR2 is YYREEE in the germline V gene (reference sequence). The CDR3 has 15 residues. The V end was cut by 2 bases, the J end by 2 bases, with 13 bases between.

The gene calls are TRBV7-8 and TRBJ1-5; 9 bases agree with TRBD1. Trimming at V came to 1 base and at J to 9 bases, leaving 10 bases not matched to a gene. The length of the CDR3 is 16 residues. CDR1 is SGHVS and CDR2 is FQNEAQ in the germline V gene. CDR3 sequence: CASSLEDRGGRRPQHF. The CDR3 bases are TGTGCCAGCAGCTTAGAAGACAGGGGGGGGCGGCGGCCCCAGCATTTT.

The V call is TRBV6-5, the J call TRBJ1-2; 7 nucleotides line up with TRBD1. The CDR3 runs to 14 residues. The germline V gene has CDR1 MNHEY and CDR2 SVGAGI. V shed 6 bases, J shed 4 bases, and the junction held 8 bases outside the gene matches. The CDR3 sequence: CASRNGGTVYGYTF. As DNA, the CDR3 is TGTGCCAGCAGGAACGGAGGGACAGTCTATGGCTACACCTTC.

The rearrangement uses TRBV5-6 and TRBJ1-6; D not certain. CDR1 is SGHDT, CDR2 YYEEEE, per germline. Trimming cost V 2 bases and J 8 bases, with 11 bases left between them. The CDR3 consists of 14 residues. The CDR3 reads CASSFRGTDSPLHF. DNA for the CDR3: TGTGCCAGCAGCTTCCGGGGTACGGATTCACCCCTCCACTTT.

Only one count was recorded for this clone. This chain uses TRBV27 with TRBJ2-5, with D unclear. Trimming cost V 2 bases and J 5 bases, with 3 bases left between them. Germline loops: CDR1 MNHEY, CDR2 SMNVEV (reference sequence). This CDR3 spans 11 amino acids. CDR3: CASSLGETQYF. The CDR3 nucleotides read TGTGCCAGCAGTTTAGGGGAGACCCAGTACTTC.

This chain joins TRBV6-5 and TRBJ2-3; 12 bases agree with TRBD2. The germline V gene has CDR1 MNHEY and CDR2 SVGAGI. CDR3 length: 15 residues. J gave up 4 bases and V 10 bases, and 9 bases lay outside the gene matches. Here the CDR3 DNA reads TGTGCCACCGAGACTAGCGGGAGTGGCGCAGATACGCAGTATTTT. It encodes CATETSGSGADTQYF.